These T cell receptor beta chains were read from a single sample in a study of T cells in Graves' hyperthyroidism and ophthalmopathy. In TCRdb, the multiplex PCR reads were re-called with MiXCR into one record per CDR3 protein. The table includes some 420,000 distinct CDR3 sequences, roughly an eighth detected once. The specimen sequenced was blood. The receptors derive from a young woman with Graves' hyperthyroidism. Both conserved end residues are part of each CDR3.

TRBJ2-7,TRBV3-1,CASSPSRSSSYEQYF
TRBJ2-6,TRBV25-1,CASSERGTESGANVLTF
TRBJ1-1,TRBV2,CASRPMNTEAFF
TRBJ1-1,TRBV19,CASKGMNAEAFF
TRBJ2-5,TRBV7-8,CASSTDRQETQYF
TRBJ2-5,TRBV28,CASSPIAGEETQYF
TRBJ1-2,TRBV7-9,CASSPRGARDYGYTF
TRBJ2-3,TRBV3-1,CASSQGRTDTQYF
TRBJ1-1,TRBV29-1,CSVDRGNTEAFF
TRBJ1-1,TRBV5-1,CASSSGLGDMNTEAFF
TRBJ2-3,TRBV7-9,CASSDTSGSLGTDTQYF
TRBJ1-1,TRBV30,CAWNQGRMGTEAFF
TRBJ2-7,TRBV27,CASMKGRVGTGVEQYF
TRBJ2-5,TRBV28,CASSPRTAYQETQYF
TRBJ1-2,TRBV15,CATSRDRLGPNYGYTF
TRBJ2-7,TRBV29-1,CSVLVDPSYEQYF
TRBJ2-5,TRBV5-1,CASSLFGRAEETQYF
TRBJ2-7,TRBV28,CASSLGQRKRLYEQYF
TRBJ2-7,TRBV5-1,CASSLVSLNYEQYF
TRBJ1-5,TRBV12-3/TRBV12-4,CASTNVGKSQPQHF
TRBJ2-5,TRBV19,CASSTGQAWTQETQYF
TRBJ2-7,TRBV2,CASNSLGNYEQYF
TRBJ1-1,TRBV28,CASSLLPPGTEAFF
TRBJ2-2,TRBV5-5,CASSFINGELFF
TRBJ2-7,TRBV7-3,CASSFSDAYHVTAEQYF
TRBJ1-6,TRBV6-1,CASSRGRYNSPLHF
TRBJ2-7,TRBV28,CASRGGLAGVGGISYEQYF
TRBJ2-7,TRBV28,CASRQGARDEQYF
TRBJ2-5,TRBV28,CASSLSVLTRETQYF
TRBJ1-2,TRBV27,CASSPRETYGYTF
TRBJ2-7,TRBV7-9,CASSLEPSGRVHEQYF
TRBJ2-1,TRBV12-3/TRBV12-4,CASSLGFSSYNEQFF
TRBJ1-1,TRBV7-6,CASRLTGEGEAFF
TRBJ2-3,TRBV27,CASIQSAGGLRTDTQYF
TRBJ2-5,TRBV2,CASSEGNRGPQETQYF